These 3 T cell receptor beta chains were sequenced from one sample in a study of T cells after yellow fever vaccination. TCRdb called the 5' RACE reads again in MiXCR, with one record for every CDR3 protein. Here the sample spans hundreds of thousands of distinct CDR3 sequences, about 19% being singletons. Source: PBMCs, taken before the yellow fever booster vaccination. Receptors were obtained from a young man who received the YFV17D yellow fever vaccine.

The V gene is TRBV7-2, the J gene TRBJ2-1; D call uncertain. Trimming removed 2 bases at V and 5 bases at J, with 7 bases between. The CDR3 contains 13 residues. Germline V lookup: CDR1 SGHTA, CDR2 FQGNSA. This chain's CDR3 is CASSLWVDNEQFF. CDR3 DNA: TGTGCCAGCAGCTTATGGGTGGACAATGAGCAGTTCTTC.

This clonotype was counted a few times. The CDR3 is CASSHGAGGRVDTIYF. The CDR3 DNA sequence: TGTGCCAGCAGCCATGGCGCAGGGGGGAGGGTGGACACCATATATTTT. The chain carries TRBV12-3 or TRBV12-4 and TRBJ1-3; 7 bases are a match to TRBD1. The CDR3 is made up of 16 amino acids. V shed 6 bases and J 8 bases; nucleotides not matched to a gene: 16.

The rearrangement uses TRBV29-1 and TRBJ2-2; D remains unclear. V shed 3 bases and J shed 7 bases, with 6 bases lying between them. Germline CDR1 SQVTM, CDR2 ANQGSEA. The CDR3 length is 11 residues. In DNA form, the CDR3 reads TGCAGCGTTGATTCGAACGGGGAGCTGTTTTTT. Encoded protein: CSVDSNGELFF.